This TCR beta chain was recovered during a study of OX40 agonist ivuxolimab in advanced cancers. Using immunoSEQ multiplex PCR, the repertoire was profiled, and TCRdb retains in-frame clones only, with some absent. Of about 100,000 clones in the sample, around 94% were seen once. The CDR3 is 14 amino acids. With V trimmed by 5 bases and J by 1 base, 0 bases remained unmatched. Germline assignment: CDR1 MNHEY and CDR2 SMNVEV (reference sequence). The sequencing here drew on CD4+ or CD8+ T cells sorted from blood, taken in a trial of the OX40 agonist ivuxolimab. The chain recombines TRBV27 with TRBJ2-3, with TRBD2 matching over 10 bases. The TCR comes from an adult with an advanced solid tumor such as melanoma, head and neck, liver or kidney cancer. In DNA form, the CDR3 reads TGTGCCAGCAGTCTAGCGGGAGGCACAGATACGCAGTATTTT. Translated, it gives CASSLAGGTDTQYF.